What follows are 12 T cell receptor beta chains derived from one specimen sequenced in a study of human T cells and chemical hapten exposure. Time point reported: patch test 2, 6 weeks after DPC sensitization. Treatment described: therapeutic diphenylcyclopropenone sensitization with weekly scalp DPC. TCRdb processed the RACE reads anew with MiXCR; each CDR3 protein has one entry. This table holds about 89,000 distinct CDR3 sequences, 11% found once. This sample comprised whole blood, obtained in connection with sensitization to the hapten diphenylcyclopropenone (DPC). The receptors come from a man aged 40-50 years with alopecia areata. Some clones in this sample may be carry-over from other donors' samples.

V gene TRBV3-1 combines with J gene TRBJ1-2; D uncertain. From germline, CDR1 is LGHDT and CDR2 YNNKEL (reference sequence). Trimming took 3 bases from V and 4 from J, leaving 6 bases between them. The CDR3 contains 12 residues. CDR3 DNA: TGTGCCAGCAGCCAGAGGACCTATGGCTACACCTTC. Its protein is CASSQRTYGYTF.

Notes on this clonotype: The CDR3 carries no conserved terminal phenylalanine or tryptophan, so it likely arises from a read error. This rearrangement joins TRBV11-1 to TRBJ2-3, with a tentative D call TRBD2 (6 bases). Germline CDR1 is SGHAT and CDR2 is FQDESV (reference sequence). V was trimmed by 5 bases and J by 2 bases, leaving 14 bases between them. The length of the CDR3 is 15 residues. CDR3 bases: TGTGCCAGCAGCGACTCTAGCGATTCCACAGATACGCAGTATTGT. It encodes CASSDSSDSTDTQYC.

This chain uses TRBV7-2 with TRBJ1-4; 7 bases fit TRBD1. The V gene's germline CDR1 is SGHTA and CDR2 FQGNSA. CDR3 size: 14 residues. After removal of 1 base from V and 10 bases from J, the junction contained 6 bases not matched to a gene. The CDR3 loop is CASSLEGALGKLFF. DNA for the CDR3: TGTGCCAGCAGCTTAGAGGGGGCTCTTGGAAAACTGTTTTTT. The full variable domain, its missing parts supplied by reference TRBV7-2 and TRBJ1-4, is GAGVSQSPSNKVTEKGKDVELRCDPISGHTALYWYRQSLGQGLEFLIYFQGNSAPDKSGLPSDRFSAERTGGSVSTLTIQRTQQEDSAVYLCASSLEGALGKLFFGSGTQLSVL.

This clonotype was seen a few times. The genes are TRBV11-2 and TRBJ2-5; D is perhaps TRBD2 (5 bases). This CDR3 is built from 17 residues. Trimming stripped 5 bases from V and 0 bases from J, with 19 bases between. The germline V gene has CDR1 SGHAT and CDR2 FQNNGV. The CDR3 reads CASSPSRTGKDQETQYF. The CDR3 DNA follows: TGTGCCAGCAGCCCCAGCCGGACGGGGAAGGACCAAGAGACCCAGTACTTC.

The CDR3 DNA follows: TGTGCTAGTGGTTTGGGGGGCGAGGAGACCCAGTACTTC. Translation gives CASGLGGEETQYF. V usage is TRBV12-5 and J usage is TRBJ2-5; weak D call: TRBD1 (5 bases). Trimming took off 1 base at V and 5 bases at J, with 8 bases between the two ends. Germline-derived CDR1 and CDR2 are LGHNT and FRNRAP. This CDR3 spans 13 amino acids.

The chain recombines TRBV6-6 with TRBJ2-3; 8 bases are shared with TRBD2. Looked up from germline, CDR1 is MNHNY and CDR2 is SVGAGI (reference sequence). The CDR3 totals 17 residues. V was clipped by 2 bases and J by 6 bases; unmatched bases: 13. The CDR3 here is CASSYRGSGLAPDTQYF. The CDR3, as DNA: TGTGCCAGCAGTTACCGCGGTTCCGGACTAGCCCCGGATACGCAGTATTTT.

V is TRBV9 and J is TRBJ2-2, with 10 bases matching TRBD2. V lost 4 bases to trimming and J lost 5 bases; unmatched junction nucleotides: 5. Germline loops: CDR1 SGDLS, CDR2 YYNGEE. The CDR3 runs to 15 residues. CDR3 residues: CASSPSGRATGELFF. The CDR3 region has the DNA TGTGCCAGCAGCCCAAGCGGGAGGGCGACCGGGGAGCTGTTTTTT.

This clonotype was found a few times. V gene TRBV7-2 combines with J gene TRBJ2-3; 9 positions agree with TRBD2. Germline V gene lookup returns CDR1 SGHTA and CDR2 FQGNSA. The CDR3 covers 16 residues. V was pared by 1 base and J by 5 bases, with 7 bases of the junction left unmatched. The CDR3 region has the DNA TGTGCCAGCAGCTTAGTTCTAAGAGCGGGAGGAGATACGCAGTATTTT. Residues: CASSLVLRAGGDTQYF.

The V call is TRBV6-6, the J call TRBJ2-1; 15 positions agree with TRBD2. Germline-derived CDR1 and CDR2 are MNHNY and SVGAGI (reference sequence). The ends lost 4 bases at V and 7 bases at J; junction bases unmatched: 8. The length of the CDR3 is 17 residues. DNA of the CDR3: TGTGCCAGCAGTTCCGGACTAGCGGGAGGGCCTGGAAATGAGCAGTTCTTC. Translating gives CASSSGLAGGPGNEQFF.

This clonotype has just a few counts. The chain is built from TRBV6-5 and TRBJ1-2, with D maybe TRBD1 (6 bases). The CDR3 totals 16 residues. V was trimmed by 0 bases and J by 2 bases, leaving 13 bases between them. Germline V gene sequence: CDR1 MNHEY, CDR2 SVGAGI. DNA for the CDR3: TGTGCCAGCAGTTACTCGAGAGCAGGGGAGAACTATGGCTACACCTTC. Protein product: CASSYSRAGENYGYTF.

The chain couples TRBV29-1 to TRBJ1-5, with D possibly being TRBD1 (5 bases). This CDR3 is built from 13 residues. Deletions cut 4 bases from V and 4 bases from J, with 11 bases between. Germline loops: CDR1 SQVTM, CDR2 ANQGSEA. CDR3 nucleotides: TGCAGCGTTGGAAAGGGACTGAATCAGCCCCAGCATTTT. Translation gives CSVGKGLNQPQHF.

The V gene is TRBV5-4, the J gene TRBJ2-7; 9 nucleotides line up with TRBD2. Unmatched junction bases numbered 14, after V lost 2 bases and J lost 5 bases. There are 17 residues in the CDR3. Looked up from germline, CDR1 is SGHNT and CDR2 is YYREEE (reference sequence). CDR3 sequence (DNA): TGTGCCAGCAGCTTATCTTCCGCGGCGGGAGGGCCCCACGAGCAGTACTTC. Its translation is CASSLSSAAGGPHEQYF.